This record covers a single T cell receptor (beta chain). The antigen is undetermined. The data were obtained in a study of OX40 agonist ivuxolimab in advanced cancers. Study outcomes and limitations: Part of the nonresponder group also had normalized T-cell clonal expansion that was low.

Measured with immunoSEQ multiplex PCR; TCRdb has only the in-frame clones, and not every one. The repertoire holds about 48,000 clones, about 81% seen once, with about 7.7% in the top ten. This CDR3 is 12 amino acids long. Germline V gives CDR1 SGDLS, CDR2 YYNGEE. Trimming shortened V by 0 bases and J by 8 bases, and 8 bases separated the two germline ends. The chain recombines TRBV9 with TRBJ1-2; perhaps TRBD1 as D (6 bases). The sequenced sample was CD4+ or CD8+ T cells sorted from blood, obtained in a trial of the OX40 agonist ivuxolimab. This TCR derives from an adult with an advanced solid tumor such as melanoma, head and neck, liver or kidney cancer. CDR3: CASSVVGGGYTF. The CDR3 DNA reads as TGTGCCAGCAGCGTAGTGGGGGGCGGCTACACCTTC.